The rows below give T cell receptor beta chains drawn from one sample of a study of cytomegalovirus exposure and HLA in healthy donors. Using immunoSEQ multiplex PCR, the repertoire was profiled, and TCRdb retains in-frame clones only, with some absent. The sample includes tens of thousands of clones, approximately 77% of them seen just once. Sequenced input: PBMCs. Source of these receptors: a human donor in good health. The CDR3 runs from the conserved cysteine through the conserved F or W.

CDR3 | V
CASSGTGKLFF | TRBV5-1
CASSEAPDTSYEQYF | TRBV2
CASSQESTGAFANTGELFF | TRBV4-2
CASSEGGGNTIYF | TRBV25-1
CASSMDRAREQYF | TRBV6-5
CASSSGGAEAFF | TRBV11-3
CASSVAVGLAGYNEQFF | TRBV9
CASSSPRQGGETQYF | TRBV5-1
CASSQDPGGSPLHF | TRBV4-3
CASSPGGGPGNTIYF | TRBV5-1
CASRLPSRDTYEQYF | TRBV6-7
CASSKGATSGSHEQYF | TRBV9
CASSLDQAYNEQFF | TRBV7-9
CASSMWGVGVAQYF | TRBV19
CASSLRAESTDTQYF | TRBV7-3
CASSSTGFLGQYF | TRBV6-5
CASSLAGTEQETQYF | TRBV5-6
CASSLGRTSGANVLTF | TRBV27
CASAYLRGDTEAFF | TRBV6-6
CASSYRQGSEQYF | TRBV6-5
CASSGGLTSYEQYF | TRBV28
CASSEARTATGELFF | TRBV2
CASSATGNEAFF | TRBV10-2
CAISEPDRGYNEQFF | TRBV10-3
CASSQVGGSYINEQFF | TRBV14
CASSLGQYGNTGELFF | TRBV28
CAIHLEAAFF | TRBV19
CASSLSGGMETQYF | TRBV7-9
CASSEIAGGAEDTQYF | TRBV6-4
CASSIKVSDRDEKLFF | TRBV19
CAWSRARNQPQHF | TRBV30
CASWGGDSNQPQHF | TRBV6-1